The 30 T cell receptor beta chains reported below all come from one sample, sequenced in a study of CD8+CD57+ T cells in acquired aplastic anemia. Those patients picked for sequencing had displayed CD8+CD57+ cell expansion on flow cytometry. Genomic DNA, the template, was used for profiling of the TCR beta VDJ and CDR3. From the reads, TCRdb called clonotypes with MiXCR, one entry per CDR3 protein. This table holds 150,000 to 200,000 distinct CDR3 sequences, 48% found once. Sequenced input: sorted CD4+, CD8+, or CD8+CD57+ T cells (not recorded which) from PBMCs. The receptors originated from a human donor with aplastic anemia.

With regard to this clonotype: It may be a read error: a sequence one base away is much more abundant. The J gene is TRBJ2-1, the V gene TRBV12-3 or TRBV12-4, with D unclear. The CDR3 consists of 16 residues. The CDR3 loop is CASSFGAPSSYNEQLF. The CDR3 coding sequence is TGTGCCAGCAGTTTCGGAGCGCCGAGCTCCTACAATGAGCAGCTCTTC.

This clonotype occurred many times. The V call is TRBV20-1, the J call TRBJ1-1; tentative D call: TRBD1 (6 bases). V was shortened by 6 bases and J by 6 bases, with 17 bases between the two germline ends. Germline V lookup: CDR1 DFQATT, CDR2 SNEGSKA (reference sequence). The CDR3 consists of 13 residues. CDR3 amino acids: CSATSGGHPEAFF. The CDR3 nucleotides are TGCAGTGCCACAAGTGGGGGGCATCCTGAAGCTTTCTTT.

This clonotype showed up many times. J is TRBJ2-6 and V is TRBV29-1; possibly TRBD1 for D (5 bases). Germline V CDR1 and CDR2: SQVTM, ANQGSEA. V lost 3 bases and J lost 4, with 10 bases in between. This CDR3 spans 14 amino acids. The CDR3: CSVEVGVGANVLTF. CDR3 DNA sequence: TGCAGCGTTGAGGTAGGGGTCGGGGCCAACGTCCTGACTTTC.

This chain uses TRBV29-1 with TRBJ1-2, with TRBD1 matching over 9 bases. CDR1 and CDR2 (germline): SQVTM, ANQGSEA. This CDR3 region has 13 residues. V shed 6 bases, J shed 3 bases, and the junction held 5 bases outside the gene matches. CDR3 DNA: TGCAGCGTCGGGACAGGGTCATACTATGGCTACACCTTC. It is translated as CSVGTGSYYGYTF.

This chain joins TRBV7-8 and TRBJ2-6; D remains ambiguous. V lost 2 bases to trimming and J lost 3 bases, with 8 bases between them. CDR3 length: 15 residues. Looked up from germline, CDR1 is SGHVS and CDR2 is FQNEAQ. The CDR3 loop reads CASSLWVRGANVLTF. DNA of the CDR3: TGTGCCAGCAGCTTATGGGTTCGTGGGGCCAACGTCCTGACTTTC.

This clonotype was found many times. For the CDR3, the DNA is TGTGCCAGCGGACTAGCGGGGATCTCCTACAATGAGCAGTTCTTC. Translating gives CASGLAGISYNEQFF. The chain links TRBV6-1 to TRBJ2-1; 12 positions match TRBD2. The CDR3 runs 15 residues. The germline V gene has CDR1 MNHNS and CDR2 SASEGT. V lost 8 bases to trimming and J lost 0 bases; unmatched junction nucleotides: 2.

This clonotype was detected ten times or more. The rearrangement links TRBV19 to TRBJ1-5; weak D call: TRBD1 (5 bases). Germline V gives CDR1 LNHDA, CDR2 SQIVND (reference sequence). The ends were cut back, 2 bases at V and 4 bases at J, with 18 bases in the middle. There are 17 residues in the CDR3. CDR3 amino acids: CASSIKEGNRQNQPQHF. CDR3 in DNA: TGTGCCAGTAGTATAAAGGAGGGGAACAGACAAAATCAGCCCCAGCATTTT.

The chain has TRBV20-1 and TRBJ2-7; 14 bases align to TRBD2. Germline-derived CDR1 and CDR2 are DFQATT and SNEGSKA (reference sequence). This CDR3 is 15 amino acids long. V trimming: 3 bases; J trimming: 4 bases; junction bases outside the gene matches: 5. The CDR3 is CSASPTSGRVYEQYF. CDR3 DNA sequence: TGCAGTGCTAGCCCGACTAGCGGGAGGGTTTACGAGCAGTACTTC.

This chain links TRBV6-4 with TRBJ2-1; 9 nucleotides align to TRBD1. Germline CDR1 is MRHNA and CDR2 is SNTAGT. V lost 0 bases and J lost 3; bases outside the gene matches: 0. The CDR3 runs 15 residues. CDR3 amino acids: CASSDSTGGYNEQFF. The DNA for the CDR3 is TGTGCCAGCAGTGACTCGACAGGGGGCTACAATGAGCAGTTCTTC.

Only one count was recorded for this clonotype. The V and J genes are TRBV20-1 and TRBJ2-7, with 10 bases that match TRBD2. V lost 4 bases to trimming and J lost 3 bases; unmatched junction nucleotides: 6. This CDR3 region has 14 residues. Germline V lookup: CDR1 DFQATT, CDR2 SNEGSKA (reference sequence). DNA for the CDR3: TGCAGTGCTAAGCGGGAGGGATCGGTCTACGAGCAGTACTTC. Its translation: CSAKREGSVYEQYF.

This chain uses TRBV7-9 with TRBJ1-6; D unresolved. V lost 1 base and J 13 bases, leaving 8 bases between the germline ends. Looked up from germline, CDR1 is SEHNR and CDR2 is FQNEAQ (reference sequence). The CDR3 sequence is 12 residues long. The CDR3 DNA is TGTGCCAGCAGCTTAGGACTTCAGCCCCTCCACTTT. It translates to CASSLGLQPLHF.

V and J are TRBV7-9 and TRBJ1-6, with D hard to call. V was cut by 6 bases and J by 7 bases, with 10 bases left in between. The germline V gene encodes CDR1 SEHNR and CDR2 FQNEAQ (reference sequence). The length of the CDR3 is 13 residues. CDR3 DNA sequence: TGTGCCAGCAGAGACACGGGAAATTCACCCCTCCACTTT. It codes for CASRDTGNSPLHF.

V usage is TRBV7-3 and J usage is TRBJ2-7; D perhaps matches TRBD2 (7 bases). The CDR3 has 14 residues. CDR1 is SGHTA, CDR2 FQGTGA, per germline. Trimming removed 5 bases from V and 6 bases from J, with 17 bases in between. The CDR3 sequence: CASSPGLGGGEQYF. CDR3 bases: TGTGCCAGCAGCCCAGGACTAGGGGGGGGCGAGCAGTACTTC.

This clonotype was seen at least ten times. V is TRBV25-1 and J is TRBJ2-5; TRBD1 agrees at 7 bases. Trimming took 3 bases from V and 7 from J; bases not matched to a gene: 8. This CDR3 spans 14 amino acids. Germline CDR1 is MGHDK and CDR2 is SYGVNS. The DNA of the CDR3 is TGTGCCAGCAGTGAGCTAGGACAGGTGGGGACCCAGTACTTC. This gives the protein CASSELGQVGTQYF.

Note on this clonotype: Mismatch with germline at one junction end may stem from a read error. The V call is TRBV19, the J call TRBJ2-1; 7 bases are a match to TRBD1. The germline gives CDR1 LNHDA, CDR2 SQIVND (reference sequence). The CDR3 is 10 residues long. This chain's CDR3 is CASMTGQLLF. Written as DNA, the CDR3 is TGTGCCAGTATGACAGGGCAACTCCTCTTC.

This clonotype was counted ten times or more. The chain recombines TRBV2 with TRBJ1-2, with TRBD1 matching 10 bases. The V and J ends lost 3 bases and 4 bases, in that order; junction bases with no gene match: 2. The V gene's germline CDR1 is SNHLY and CDR2 FYNNEI. CDR3 length: 14 residues. CDR3 DNA sequence: TGTGCCAGCAGTGAGGGGACAGGGGTCTATGGCTACACCTTC. It yields the protein CASSEGTGVYGYTF.

This clonotype was counted ten times or more. V and J are TRBV4-3 and TRBJ2-3; tentative D call: TRBD2 (6 bases). The CDR3 is made up of 16 amino acids. The germline V gene has CDR1 LGHNA and CDR2 YSLEER. Trimming stripped 0 bases from V and 2 bases from J, with 12 bases between. This CDR3 is CASSQDVREATDTQYF. CDR3 coding DNA: TGCGCCAGCAGCCAAGACGTGAGGGAGGCCACAGATACGCAGTATTTT.

This clonotype was seen ten or more times. This chain links TRBV5-5 with TRBJ2-7, with TRBD1 identical over 8 bases. V dropped 1 base and J dropped 2; count of bases not matched to a gene: 8. This CDR3 has 16 amino acids. Germline CDR1 and CDR2: SGHKS and YYEKEE (reference sequence). The CDR3 spells CASSLPPDRDTYEQYF. The CDR3 DNA is TGTGCCAGCAGCTTGCCCCCGGACAGGGATACCTACGAGCAGTACTTC. The full variable domain, rest sourced from reference TRBV5-5 and TRBJ2-7, is DAGVTQSPTHLIKTRGQQVTLRCSPISGHKSVSWYQQVLGQGPQFIFQYYEKEERGRGNFPDRFSARQFPNYSSELNVNALLLGDSALYLCASSLPPDRDTYEQYFGPGTRLTVT.

CDR3: CASSLAGTDYGYTF. In DNA, the CDR3 is TGTGCCAGCAGCTTGGCCGGGACAGACTATGGCTACACCTTC. V is TRBV5-6 and J is TRBJ1-2; 7 positions agree with TRBD1. The germline V gene has CDR1 SGHDT and CDR2 YYEEEE. After removal of 0 bases from V and 3 bases from J, the junction contained 2 bases not matched to a gene. The CDR3 has 14 residues.

This clonotype was detected many times. The V and J genes are TRBV7-9 and TRBJ1-1; D ambiguous. Trimming stripped 5 bases from V and 10 bases from J, with 5 bases between. Germline CDR1 and CDR2: SEHNR and FQNEAQ (reference sequence). This CDR3 is 9 amino acids long. CDR3 DNA: TGTGCCAGCAGCGAGACAGCTTTCTTT. This gives the protein CASSETAFF. The entire variable domain, with the rest obtained from reference TRBV7-9 and TRBJ1-1, is as follows: DTGVSQNPRHKITKRGQNVTFRCDPISEHNRLYWYRQTLGQGPEFLTYFQNEAQLEKSRLLSDRFSAERPKGSFSTLEIQRTEQGDSAMYLCASSETAFFGQGTRLTVV.

This chain joins TRBV20-1 and TRBJ2-7; 10 bases fit TRBD2. CDR1 and CDR2 from the germline V gene are DFQATT and SNEGSKA (reference sequence). The CDR3 is 16 residues long. The V gene end was trimmed by 1 base and the J gene end by 3 bases; junction bases not matched to a gene: 9. CDR3: CSARGPPASGSYEQYF. The CDR3 region has the DNA TGCAGTGCTAGAGGCCCCCCGGCTAGCGGGAGCTACGAGCAGTACTTC.

The chain is built from TRBV19 and TRBJ2-5; TRBD1 matches at 7 bases. The length of the CDR3 is 14 residues. V was pared by 5 bases and J by 5 bases, with 8 bases of the junction left unmatched. Germline assignment: CDR1 LNHDA and CDR2 SQIVND (reference sequence). The CDR3 nucleotides read TGTGCCAGTAGTTCAGACAGGGTCCCTGAGACCCAGTACTTC. Translation: CASSSDRVPETQYF. Drawing the rest from reference TRBV19 and TRBJ2-5, the complete variable domain is DGGITQSPKYLFRKEGQNVTLSCEQNLNHDAMYWYRQDPGQGLRLIYYSQIVNDFQKGDIAEGYSVSREKKESFPLTVTSAQKNPTAFYLCASSSDRVPETQYFGPGTRLLVL.

The CDR3 coding sequence is TGTGCCAGCAGCTTAGGAGGGGGGCCATTCTACGAGCAGTACTTC. It specifies CASSLGGGPFYEQYF. This chain connects TRBV7-3 to TRBJ2-7, with D perhaps being TRBD1 or TRBD2 (6 bases each). Trimming pared 2 bases from V and 3 bases from J, leaving 14 bases between. The CDR3 extends over 15 amino acids. CDR1 and CDR2 from the germline V gene are SGHTA and FQGTGA. Together with reference TRBV7-3 and TRBJ2-7, the CDR3 gives the full variable domain: GAGVSQTPSNKVTEKGKYVELRCDPISGHTALYWYRQSLGQGPEFLIYFQGTGAADDSGLPNDRFFAVRPEGSVSTLKIQRTERGDSAVYLCASSLGGGPFYEQYFGPGTRLTVT.

The chain joins TRBV2 to TRBJ2-3; TRBD2 aligns across 8 bases. CDR1 and CDR2 from the germline V gene are SNHLY and FYNNEI. V trimming: 8 bases; J trimming: 5 bases; junction bases outside the gene matches: 12. CDR3 size: 15 residues. CDR3 DNA: TGTGCCAGCCAAATTCGAGCGGGGGCGGGAGATACGCAGTATTTT. Its protein is CASQIRAGAGDTQYF.

In its sample, this clonotype was seen many times. The chain employs TRBV5-4 and TRBJ2-7; D is unresolved. V lost 2 bases and J 5 bases, leaving 14 bases between the germline ends. Looked up from germline, CDR1 is SGHNT and CDR2 is YYREEE (reference sequence). This CDR3 spans 14 amino acids. This CDR3 is CASSFVTQPNEQYF. CDR3 nucleotide sequence: TGTGCCAGCAGCTTCGTGACACAACCTAACGAGCAGTACTTC.

This clonotype has a count of ten or more. The chain combines TRBV4-3 with TRBJ2-2; D ambiguous. Germline CDR1 and CDR2: LGHNA and YSLEER. Trimming cost V 4 bases and J 1 base, with 7 bases left between them. This CDR3 has 14 amino acids. The CDR3 loop reads CASSLPGNTGELFF. DNA of the CDR3: TGCGCCAGCAGCCTCCCTGGGAACACCGGGGAGCTGTTTTTT.

This clonotype has just a few counts. The chain recombines TRBV24-1 with TRBJ2-5; D is undetermined. V was clipped by 3 bases and J by 5 bases, with 12 bases between them. This CDR3 comprises 14 residues. Per germline, CDR1 KGHDR and CDR2 SFDVKD. CDR3 in amino acids: CATSDRVFGETQYF. Here the CDR3 DNA reads TGTGCCACCAGTGATCGGGTCTTCGGGGAGACCCAGTACTTC.

The rearrangement joins TRBV12-3 or TRBV12-4 to TRBJ1-5; 8 bases map to TRBD1. V lost 6 bases and J lost 5; bases outside the gene matches: 6. The CDR3 spans 14 residues. CDR3 coding DNA: TGTGCCAGCAGCTTGGACAGGGTGGATCAGCCCCAGCATTTT. Translation gives CASSLDRVDQPQHF.

The V and J genes are TRBV15 and TRBJ2-1, with TRBD2 matching 12 bases. J gave up 6 bases and V 5 bases, and 2 bases lay outside the gene matches. Germline loops: CDR1 LNHNV, CDR2 YYDKDF (reference sequence). The CDR3 runs to 14 residues. CDR3 DNA sequence: TGTGCCACCAGCCAGGGACTAGCGGGCAATGAGCAGTTCTTC. Amino acids: CATSQGLAGNEQFF.

The chain has TRBV10-3 and TRBJ2-3; D possibly uses TRBD1 or TRBD2 (7 bases each). Deletions cut 2 bases from V and 8 bases from J, with 17 bases between. The germline V gene has CDR1 ENHRY and CDR2 SYGVKD. This CDR3 is 15 amino acids long. CDR3 residues: CAISEPRGGRGTQYF. The CDR3 coding sequence is TGTGCCATCAGTGAGCCCAGGGGGGGTAGGGGTACGCAGTATTTT.